This is a list of T cell receptor beta chains from one sample in a study of cytomegalovirus exposure and HLA in healthy donors. Here immunoSEQ multiplex PCR was the method, and the copy in TCRdb shows in-frame clones only, minus some. The sample lists around 250,000 clones; about nine tenths were seen once. The sample consisted of PBMCs. Receptor source: a girl aged 2 to 9 in good health and CMV-seronegative. The CDR3 runs from the conserved cysteine through the conserved F or W. The D gene is left open where the match is weak. Clone size is not always given. Where it is, it says once, few, many or a class for expanded clones.

V	size	J	D	CDR3	DNA
TRBV10-3	NA	TRBJ1-4	TRBD1	CAISTGGTNEKLFF	TGTGCCATCAGTACAGGGGGGACTAATGAAAAACTGTTTTTT
TRBV2	NA	TRBJ1-3	NA	CASSTGGNTIYF	TGTGCCAGCAGCACAGGAGGAAACACCATATATTTT
TRBV7-9	NA	TRBJ1-1	NA	CASSLDPGLITEAFF	TGTGCCAGCAGCTTGGACCCGGGACTGATCACTGAAGCTTTCTTT
TRBV5-1	NA	TRBJ2-4	NA	CASSLWGRVDIQYF	TGCGCCAGCAGCTTGTGGGGCAGGGTGGACATTCAGTACTTC
TRBV5-6	NA	TRBJ1-2	NA	CASTQALRSSSYGYTF	TGTGCCAGCACACAGGCCCTTAGGAGCTCAAGCTATGGCTACACCTTC
TRBV7-8	NA	TRBJ1-6	NA	CASSLREGDSPLHF	TGTGCCAGCAGCTTAAGGGAGGGGGATTCACCCCTCCACTTT
TRBV5-4	few	TRBJ2-7	TRBD2	CASSSSGSSYEQYF	TGTGCCAGCAGCTCTAGCGGGAGCTCCTACGAGCAGTACTTC
TRBV10-3	NA	TRBJ1-6	NA	CAISDQGIYNSPLHF	TGTGCCATCAGTGATCAGGGAATCTATAATTCACCCCTCCACTTT
TRBV7-9	NA	TRBJ2-7	TRBD2	CASSHTSGRTYEQYF	TGTGCCAGCAGCCATACTAGCGGGCGAACCTACGAGCAGTACTTC
TRBV29-1	NA	TRBJ2-7	TRBD1	CSVDLGDRAYEQYF	TGCAGCGTTGACCTGGGGGACAGGGCTTACGAGCAGTACTTC
TRBV14	NA	TRBJ1-1	NA	CASSTTGNTEAFF	TGTGCCAGCAGCACGACAGGGAACACTGAAGCTTTCTTT
TRBV7-6	NA	TRBJ2-1	TRBD2	CASSFFAGVGNEQFF	TGTGCCAGCAGCTTTTTTGCGGGAGTAGGCAATGAGCAGTTCTTC
TRBV16	NA	TRBJ1-1	NA	CASSGGPAAAFF	TGTGCCAGCAGCGGGGGCCCAGCGGCCGCTTTCTTT
TRBV27	NA	TRBJ1-5	NA	CASSSLNSNQPQHF	TGTGCCAGCAGTTCCCTAAATAGCAATCAGCCCCAGCATTTT
TRBV4-1	NA	TRBJ1-2	TRBD1	CASSQDLGQGHYGYTF	TGCGCCAGCAGCCAAGATCTGGGACAGGGGCACTATGGCTACACCTTC
TRBV9	NA	TRBJ2-3	NA	CASSVVADTQYF	TGTGCCAGCAGCGTAGTTGCAGATACGCAGTACTTT
TRBV7-9	NA	TRBJ2-5	NA	CASSPRVVQETQYF	TGTGCCAGCAGCCCACGAGTAGTTCAAGAGACCCAGTACTTC
TRBV9	NA	TRBJ1-1	TRBD1	CASSVRGGANTEAFF	TGTGCCAGCAGCGTACGAGGGGGCGCGAACACTGAAGCTTTCTTT
TRBV5-1	NA	TRBJ2-7	TRBD2	CASSLTSHSSYEQYF	TGCGCCAGCAGCCTGACTAGCCATAGCTCCTACGAGCAGTACTTC
TRBV5-1	NA	TRBJ2-2	TRBD1	CASSLRQGGTGELFF	TGCGCCAGCAGCTTAAGACAGGGTGGCACCGGGGAGCTGTTTTTT
TRBV19	NA	TRBJ1-5	NA	CASSSRQAAYSNQPQHF	TGTGCCAGTAGTAGTCGACAGGCTGCATATAGCAATCAGCCCCAGCATTTT
TRBV6-5	NA	TRBJ2-7	NA	CASSYPLEGPGEQYF	TGTGCCAGCAGTTACCCTCTGGAGGGGCCGGGCGAGCAGTACTTC
TRBV5-1	NA	TRBJ1-1	NA	CASSLTDIMNTEAFF	TGCGCCAGCAGCTTGACAGACATAATGAACACTGAAGCTTTCTTT
TRBV6-1	NA	TRBJ1-2	NA	CASSEAGVVYGYTF	TGTGCCAGCAGTGAAGCGGGAGTAGTCTATGGCTACACCTTC
TRBV6-1	NA	TRBJ2-4	NA	CASRPLLGGKNIQYF	TGTGCCAGCAGGCCCCTCTTGGGGGGCAAAAACATTCAGTACTTC
TRBV6-6	NA	TRBJ1-4	TRBD1	CASSTRDRGLPEKLFF	TGTGCCAGCAGTACCCGGGACAGGGGACTACCTGAAAAACTGTTTTTT
TRBV5-1	NA	TRBJ2-5	TRBD2	CASSLAGLASQETQYF	TGCGCCAGCAGCTTGGCCGGACTAGCGTCACAAGAGACCCAGTACTTC
TRBV6-5	once	TRBJ2-7	TRBD2	CASSYQEPSGSYEQYF	TGTGCCAGCAGTTACCAGGAGCCTAGCGGGAGCTACGAGCAGTACTTC
TRBV9	NA	TRBJ1-1	NA	CASSVGEGWTEAFF	TGTGCCAGCAGCGTAGGGGAGGGATGGACTGAAGCTTTCTTT
TRBV6-5	NA	TRBJ1-4	NA	CASSYGPRGEKLFF	TGTGCCAGCAGTTACGGGCCCCGTGGGGAAAAACTGTTTTTT
TRBV5-4	NA	TRBJ2-3	NA	CASSLDGGTDTQYF	TGTGCCAGCAGCTTGGACGGGGGCACAGATACGCAGTATTTT
TRBV14	NA	TRBJ1-1	NA	CASSQDRGDLSTEAFF	TGTGCCAGCAGCCAAGATCGGGGGGATTTAAGCACTGAAGCTTTCTTT
TRBV30	NA	TRBJ1-1	TRBD1	CAWGQGPTEAFF	TGTGCCTGGGGACAGGGGCCCACTGAAGCTTTCTTT
TRBV19	NA	TRBJ2-7	NA	CASTPQVTRSWKGVHEQYF	TGTGCCAGTACCCCCCAGGTAACAAGGTCTTGGAAGGGGGTCCACGAGCAGTACTTC
TRBV27	few	TRBJ1-2	NA	CASSSSRVPVEGYTF	TGTGCCAGCAGTTCGAGCAGGGTCCCGGTTGAAGGCTACACCTTC
TRBV28	NA	TRBJ1-4	NA	CASSFGGKKLFF	TGTGCCAGCAGTTTTGGGGGGAAAAAACTGTTTTTT
TRBV7-9	NA	TRBJ1-4	NA	CASSSDLDRFNEKLFF	TGTGCCAGCAGCTCTGACTTGGACAGATTTAATGAAAAACTGTTTTTT
TRBV6-1	NA	TRBJ2-3	TRBD2	CASSEYSGGTDTQYF	TGTGCCAGCAGCGAATATAGCGGGGGTACAGATACGCAGTATTTT
TRBV10-3	NA	TRBJ1-1	NA	CAISGDGQIRNTEAFF	TGTGCCATCAGTGGGGATGGACAGATAAGAAACACTGAAGCTTTCTTT
TRBV6-5	NA	TRBJ1-2	NA	CASTEQGKGYTF	TGTGCCAGCACTGAACAGGGAAAGGGCTACACCTTC
TRBV6-1	NA	TRBJ2-7	TRBD2	CASNVIGTTFYEQYF	TGTGCCAGCAATGTAATTGGGACTACGTTCTACGAGCAGTACTTC
TRBV15	NA	TRBJ2-1	NA	CATSNRQNYNEQFF	TGTGCCACCAGCAACAGGCAGAACTACAATGAGCAGTTCTTC
TRBV23-1	NA	TRBJ1-5	NA	CASTRGGTHSNQPQHF	TGCGCCAGCACACGCGGGGGGACACATAGCAATCAGCCCCAGCATTTT
TRBV5-5	NA	TRBJ1-4	NA	CASSFKQGNEKLFF	TGTGCCAGCAGCTTTAAACAGGGTAATGAAAAACTGTTTTTT
TRBV5-5	NA	TRBJ1-2	TRBD1	CASSLDRQGAWGYGYTF	TGTGCCAGCAGCTTGGATCGGCAGGGGGCGTGGGGCTATGGCTACACCTTC
TRBV19	NA	TRBJ1-4	TRBD1	CASSITRQGSEKLFF	TGTGCCAGTAGTATCACTCGACAGGGGAGTGAAAAACTGTTTTTT
TRBV19	NA	TRBJ2-7	NA	CASSIGASFDEQYF	TGTGCCAGTAGTATAGGAGCTAGTTTCGACGAGCAGTACTTC
TRBV27	NA	TRBJ2-2	NA	CASRFRERTGELFF	TGTGCCAGCAGATTCAGGGAAAGGACCGGGGAGCTGTTTTTT
TRBV6-5	NA	TRBJ1-6	NA	CASSYEHPPYNSPLHF	TGTGCCAGCAGTTACGAACACCCACCCTATAATTCACCCCTCCACTTT
TRBV11-3	once	TRBJ2-3	NA	CASSPGGGTDTQYF	TGTGCCAGCAGCCCAGGAGGGGGCACAGATACGCAGTATTTT
TRBV6-1	NA	TRBJ1-1	NA	CASRGNLNTEAFF	TGTGCCAGCAGGGGCAACTTGAACACTGAAGCTTTCTTT
TRBV6-6	NA	TRBJ2-4	TRBD2	CASSYGQGLAVNIQYF	TGTGCCAGCAGTTACGGCCAGGGACTAGCGGTAAACATTCAGTACTTC
TRBV14	NA	TRBJ1-2	NA	CASSQGRAYGYTF	TGTGCCAGCAGCCAGGGTCGAGCGTATGGCTACACCTTC
TRBV6-6	NA	TRBJ2-7	NA	CASSYSGGSEGREQYF	TGTGCCAGCAGTTACTCAGGAGGGTCCGAAGGAAGGGAGCAGTACTTC
TRBV18	NA	TRBJ2-5	NA	CASSQLQETQYF	TGTGCCAGCTCACAACTCCAAGAGACCCAGTACTTC
TRBV6-1	once	TRBJ2-7	TRBD2	CASSGGPGLAGGLSYEQYF	TGTGCCAGCAGTGGGGGACCGGGACTAGCGGGAGGGTTATCCTACGAGCAGTACTTC
TRBV28	NA	TRBJ1-2	TRBD1	CASSKRRGQGFYGYTF	TGTGCCAGCAGTAAGCGGCGGGGACAGGGGTTTTATGGCTACACCTTC
TRBV5-1	NA	TRBJ2-4	NA	CASSLGDSTTAKNIQYF	TGCGCCAGCAGCTTGGGTGACAGTACGACGGCCAAAAACATTCAGTACTTC
TRBV5-4	NA	TRBJ1-2	NA	CASSLFWSNYGYTF	TGTGCCAGCAGCTTGTTTTGGAGTAACTATGGCTACACCTTC